This TCR beta chain was captured in a study of T cell changes during pregnancy in multiple sclerosis. Profiled with immunoSEQ multiplex PCR; TCRdb holds only in-frame clones, not every one. The table records tens of thousands of clones, about 91% of them present only once. Trimming took 3 bases from V and 1 from J, leaving 6 bases between them. The germline CDR1 and CDR2 sequences are LNHDA and SQIVND (reference sequence). The CDR3 covers 13 residues. The chain recombines TRBV19 with TRBJ1-2; no definite D call. The receptor was derived from a female donor with multiple sclerosis, enrolled in a pregnancy study. The source was CD4+ T cells from peripheral blood mononuclear cells, collected in the second trimester of pregnancy. As DNA, the CDR3 is TGTGCCAGTAGTATCGGGATTAACTATGGCTACACCTTC. Protein: CASSIGINYGYTF.